This T cell receptor beta chain was retrieved from a study of shared clonotypes between healthy human individuals. This CDR3 contains 15 residues. Between the trimmed V and J ends, which lost 0 bases and 4 bases, there was a span of 12 bases. CDR1 and CDR2 (germline): SEHNR, FQNEAQ (reference sequence). Per sorted-subset replicate PCR, input was around 220 ng DNA, representing tens of thousands of T cell genomes. Sequenced by immunoSEQ multiplex PCR; TCRdb stores in-frame clones only, minus some. Found here are more than 2 million clones, roughly 95% of them singletons; the top ten hold 0.1% to 0.15%.

The sequencing sample was made of naive CD4+ T cells sorted from blood. Sample subset: CD45RA+ positively selected. The rearrangement joins TRBV7-9 to TRBJ1-1; D unclear. The receptor's source is a man aged 18-30 years in good health. The CDR3 nucleotides are TGTGCCAGCAGCTTAGCCTTAAATGGTGGCACTGAAGCTTTCTTT. As protein: CASSLALNGGTEAFF.